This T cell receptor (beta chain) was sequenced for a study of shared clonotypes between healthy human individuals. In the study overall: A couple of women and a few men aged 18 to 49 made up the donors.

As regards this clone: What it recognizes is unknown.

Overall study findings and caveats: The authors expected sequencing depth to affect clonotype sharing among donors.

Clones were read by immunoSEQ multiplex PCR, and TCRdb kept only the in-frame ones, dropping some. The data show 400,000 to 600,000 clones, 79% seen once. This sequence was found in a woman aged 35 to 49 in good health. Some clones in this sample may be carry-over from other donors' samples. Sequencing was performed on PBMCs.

CDR3 amino acids: CASSIGRLEQYF. CDR3 bases: TGTGCCAGTAGTATTGGGAGACTCGAGCAGTACTTC. The chain links TRBV19 to TRBJ2-5; TRBD2 might be the D (5 bases). Judging by the DNA end, TRBJ2-7 fits better; the J call may be wrong. Germline CDR1 LNHDA, CDR2 SQIVND (reference sequence). This CDR3 spans 12 amino acids.